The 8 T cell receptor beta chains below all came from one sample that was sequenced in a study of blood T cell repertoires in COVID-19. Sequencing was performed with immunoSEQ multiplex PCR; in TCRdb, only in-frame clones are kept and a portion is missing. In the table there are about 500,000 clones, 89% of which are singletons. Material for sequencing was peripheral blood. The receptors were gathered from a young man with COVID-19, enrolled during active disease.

The CDR3 here is CASSSNPGQPQHF. DNA for the CDR3: TGTGCCAGCAGTTCTAACCCAGGGCAGCCCCAGCATTTT. The chain couples TRBV6-5 to TRBJ1-5, with D perhaps matching TRBD1 (5 bases). The CDR3 consists of 13 residues. Trimming shortened V by 4 bases and J by 7 bases, and 11 bases separated the two germline ends. Germline assignment: CDR1 MNHEY and CDR2 SVGAGI.

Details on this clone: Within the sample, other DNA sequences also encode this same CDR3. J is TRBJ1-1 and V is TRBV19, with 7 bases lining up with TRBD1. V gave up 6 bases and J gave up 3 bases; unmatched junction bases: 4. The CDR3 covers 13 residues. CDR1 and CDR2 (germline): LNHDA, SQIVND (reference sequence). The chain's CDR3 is CASSIDRDTEAFF. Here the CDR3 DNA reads TGTGCCAGTAGCATTGACAGGGACACTGAAGCTTTCTTT. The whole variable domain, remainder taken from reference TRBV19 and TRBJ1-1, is DGGITQSPKYLFRKEGQNVTLSCEQNLNHDAMYWYRQDPGQGLRLIYYSQIVNDFQKGDIAEGYSVSREKKESFPLTVTSAQKNPTAFYLCASSIDRDTEAFFGQGTRLTVV.

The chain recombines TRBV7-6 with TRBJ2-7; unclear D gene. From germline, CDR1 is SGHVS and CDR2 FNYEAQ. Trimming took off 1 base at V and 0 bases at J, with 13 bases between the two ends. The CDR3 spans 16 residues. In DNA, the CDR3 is TGTGCCAGCAGCTTAGTGGTGGGCTTCAGCTCCTACGAGCAGTACTTC. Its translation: CASSLVVGFSSYEQYF. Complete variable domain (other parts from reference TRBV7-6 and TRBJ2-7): GAGVSQSPRYKVTKRGQDVALRCDPISGHVSLYWYRQALGQGPEFLTYFNYEAQQDKSGLPNDRFSAERPEGSISTLTIQRTEQRDSAMYRCASSLVVGFSSYEQYFGPGTRLTVT.

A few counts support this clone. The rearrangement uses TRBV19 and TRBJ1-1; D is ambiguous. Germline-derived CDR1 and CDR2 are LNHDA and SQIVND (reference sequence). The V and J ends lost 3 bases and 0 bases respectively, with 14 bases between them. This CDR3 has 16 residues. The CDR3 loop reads CASSIEWGAMNTEAFF. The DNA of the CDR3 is TGTGCCAGTAGTATTGAGTGGGGAGCTATGAACACTGAAGCTTTCTTT.

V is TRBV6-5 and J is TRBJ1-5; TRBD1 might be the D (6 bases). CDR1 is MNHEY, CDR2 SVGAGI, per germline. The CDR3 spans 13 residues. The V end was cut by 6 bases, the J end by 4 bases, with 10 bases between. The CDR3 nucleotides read TGTGCCAGCAGATTACAGGGAAATCAGCCCCAGCATTTT. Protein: CASRLQGNQPQHF.

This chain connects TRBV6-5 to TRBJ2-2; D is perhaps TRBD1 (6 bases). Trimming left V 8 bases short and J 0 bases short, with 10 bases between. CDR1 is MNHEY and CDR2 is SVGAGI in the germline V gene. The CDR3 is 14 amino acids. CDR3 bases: TGTGCCAGCGTCGGGACACCGAACACCGGGGAGCTGTTTTTT. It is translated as CASVGTPNTGELFF.

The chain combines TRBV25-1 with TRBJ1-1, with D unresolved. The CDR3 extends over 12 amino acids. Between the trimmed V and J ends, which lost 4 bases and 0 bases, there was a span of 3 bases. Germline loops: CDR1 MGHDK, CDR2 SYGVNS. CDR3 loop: CASSVMNTEAFF. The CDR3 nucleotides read TGTGCCAGCAGTGTTATGAACACTGAAGCTTTCTTT.

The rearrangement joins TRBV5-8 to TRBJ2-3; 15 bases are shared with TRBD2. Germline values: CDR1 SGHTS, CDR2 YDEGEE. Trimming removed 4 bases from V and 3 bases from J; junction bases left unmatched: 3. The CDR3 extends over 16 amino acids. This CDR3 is CASSPGTSGRTDTQYF. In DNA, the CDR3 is TGTGCCAGCAGCCCAGGGACTAGCGGGAGGACAGATACGCAGTATTTT.